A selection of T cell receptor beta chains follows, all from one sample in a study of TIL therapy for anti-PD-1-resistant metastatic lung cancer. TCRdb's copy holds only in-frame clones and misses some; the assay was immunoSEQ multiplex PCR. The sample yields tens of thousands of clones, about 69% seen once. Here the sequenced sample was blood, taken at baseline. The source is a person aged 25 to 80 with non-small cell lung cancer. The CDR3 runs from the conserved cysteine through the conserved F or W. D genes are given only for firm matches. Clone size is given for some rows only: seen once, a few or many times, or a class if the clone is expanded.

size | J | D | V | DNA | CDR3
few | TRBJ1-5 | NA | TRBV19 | TGTGCCAGTAGGAATAAACCAGGGGCTGTGGAGCCCCAGCATTTT | CASRNKPGAVEPQHF
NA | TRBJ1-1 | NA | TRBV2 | TGTGCCAGCAGTGAAGCGGGTGGAGTATACACTGAAGCTTTCTTT | CASSEAGGVYTEAFF
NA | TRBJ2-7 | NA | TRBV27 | TGTGCCAGCAGTTCCTCCGGCGGGGAAAACTCCTACGAGCAGTACTTC | CASSSSGGENSYEQYF
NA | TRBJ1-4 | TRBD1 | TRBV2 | TGTGCCAGCCGCTGGGACAGTAATGAAAAACTGTTTTTT | CASRWDSNEKLFF
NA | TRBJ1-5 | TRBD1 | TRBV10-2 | TGCGCCAGCAGTGAGGACAGGGGACAGCCCCAGCATTTT | CASSEDRGQPQHF
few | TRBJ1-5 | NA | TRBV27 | TGTGCCAGCAGTCACGGGACGGGCAATCAGCCCCAGCATTTT | CASSHGTGNQPQHF
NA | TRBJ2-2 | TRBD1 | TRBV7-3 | TGTGCCAGCAGCTCCCCGGACAGGGGGATGGCCGGGGAGCTGTTTTTT | CASSSPDRGMAGELFF
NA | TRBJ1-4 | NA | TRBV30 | TGTGCCTGGGAGTATCAGGGGTGGGGCGAAAAACTGTTTTTT | CAWEYQGWGEKLFF
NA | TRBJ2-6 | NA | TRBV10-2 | TGCGCCACCGATACGGGGCAGGTCAGCTCTGGGGCCAACGTCCTGACTTTC | CATDTGQVSSGANVLTF
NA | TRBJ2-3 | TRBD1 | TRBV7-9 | TGTGCCAGCAGCCCTGACAGGGCACCAGATACGCAGTATTTT | CASSPDRAPDTQYF
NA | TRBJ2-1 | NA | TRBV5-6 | TGTGCCAGCAGCTTACTAGCTATCGGTGAGCAGTTCTTC | CASSLLAIGEQFF
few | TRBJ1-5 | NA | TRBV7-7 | TGTGCTACCCTTAACGGGGAGCCCCAGCATTTT | CATLNGEPQHF
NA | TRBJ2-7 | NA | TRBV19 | TGTGCCAGTAGTATTGGGGTAGAGACCTACGAGCAGTACTTC | CASSIGVETYEQYF
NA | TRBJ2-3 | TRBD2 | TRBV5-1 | TGCGCCAGCAGCCGCCGGACTAGCGGGTTATCAACGTCCACAGATACGCAGTATTTT | CASSRRTSGLSTSTDTQYF
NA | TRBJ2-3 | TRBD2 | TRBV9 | TGTGCCAGCAGCACCCTAGCGGGGGGGGCAGATACGCAGTATTTT | CASSTLAGGADTQYF
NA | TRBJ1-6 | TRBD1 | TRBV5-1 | TGCGCCAGCAGCAGGGGACAGGGGAGCTCCTATAATTCACCCCTCCACTTT | CASSRGQGSSYNSPLHF
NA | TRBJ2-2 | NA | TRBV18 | TGTGCCAGCTCAGGACGGTCGGTTGACACCGGGGAGCTGTTTTTT | CASSGRSVDTGELFF
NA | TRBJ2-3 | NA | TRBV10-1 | TGCGCCAGCAGCCCGACACTTAGCACAGATACGCAGTATTTT | CASSPTLSTDTQYF
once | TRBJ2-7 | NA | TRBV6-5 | TGTGCCAGCAGTTACCTATGGGGCTACGAGCAGTACTTC | CASSYLWGYEQYF
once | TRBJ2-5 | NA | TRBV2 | TGTGCCAGCAGTGAATTGGTCGGTCAAGAGACCCAGTACTTC | CASSELVGQETQYF
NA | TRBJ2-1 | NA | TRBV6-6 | TGTGCCAGCAGTTACTCGATCTCCTACAATGAGCAGTTCTTC | CASSYSISYNEQFF
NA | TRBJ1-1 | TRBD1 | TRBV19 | TGTGCCAGTAGTATACTAGACAGGGGGCCTAACACTGAAGCTTTCTTT | CASSILDRGPNTEAFF
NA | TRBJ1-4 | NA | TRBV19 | TGTGCCAGTAGTCTGCAGACTGCAACTAATGAAAAACTGTTTTTT | CASSLQTATNEKLFF
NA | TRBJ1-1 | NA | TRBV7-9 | TGTGCCAGCAGCTCAAGATTTTTGAACACTGAAGCTTTCTTT | CASSSRFLNTEAFF
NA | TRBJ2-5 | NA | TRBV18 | TGTGCCAGCTCACCTCGCCAAGAGACCCAGTACTTC | CASSPRQETQYF
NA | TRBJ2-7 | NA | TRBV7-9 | TGTGCCAGCAGCTCAGGGGGGAGGGCTTTGTACGAGCAGTACTTC | CASSSGGRALYEQYF
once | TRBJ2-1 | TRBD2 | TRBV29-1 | TGCAGCGTTGAAGATATTAGCGGGAGGCCGAGCTCCTACAATGAGCAGTTCTTC | CSVEDISGRPSSYNEQFF
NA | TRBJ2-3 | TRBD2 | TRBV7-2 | TGTGCCAGCAGCTTACGTGGCGGGGGATTCACAGATACGCAGTATTTT | CASSLRGGGFTDTQYF
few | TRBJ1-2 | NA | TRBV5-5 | TGTGCCAGCAGTACCACCGACCTTTCTTCCTATGGCTACACCTTC | CASSTTDLSSYGYTF
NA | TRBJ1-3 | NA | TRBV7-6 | TGTGCCAGCAGCTTAGCCCTCCCAGACTCTGGAAACACCATATATTTT | CASSLALPDSGNTIYF
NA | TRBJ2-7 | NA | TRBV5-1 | TGCGCCAGCAGCTCAAGCGGAAGCTCCTACGAGCAGTACTTC | CASSSSGSSYEQYF
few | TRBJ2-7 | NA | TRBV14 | TGTGCCAGCAGCCCCTACGTAACCTACGAGCAGTACTTC | CASSPYVTYEQYF
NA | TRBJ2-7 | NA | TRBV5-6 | TGTGCCAGCAGCTTGGCCCCTACAGACTCCTACGAGCAGTACTTC | CASSLAPTDSYEQYF
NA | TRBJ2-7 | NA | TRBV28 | TGTGCCAGCAGTTATCAGAACTACGAGCAGTACTTC | CASSYQNYEQYF
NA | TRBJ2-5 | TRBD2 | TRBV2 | TGTGCCAGCCAGATTAGACTAGCGGGAGTGCTACCCTCCTACCAAGAGACCCAGTACTTC | CASQIRLAGVLPSYQETQYF
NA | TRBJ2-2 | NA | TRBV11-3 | TGTGCCAGCAGCGGATTCACCGGGGAGCTGTTTTTT | CASSGFTGELFF
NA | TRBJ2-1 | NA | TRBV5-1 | TGCGCCAGCAGCTTGGAGACTTACAATGAGCAGTTCTTC | CASSLETYNEQFF
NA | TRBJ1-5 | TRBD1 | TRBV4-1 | TGCGCCAGCAGCCAGGACAGGGACTATCAGCCCCAGCATTTT | CASSQDRDYQPQHF
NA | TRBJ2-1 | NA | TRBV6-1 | TGTGCCAGCAGTGAGCCGGAAGCTAGTTTCTCCTACAATGAGCAGTTCTTC | CASSEPEASFSYNEQFF
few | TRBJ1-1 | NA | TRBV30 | TGTGCCTGGAACCCCCGTGGCAGGCCAAACACTGAAGCTTTCTTT | CAWNPRGRPNTEAFF
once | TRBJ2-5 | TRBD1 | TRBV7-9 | TGTGCCAGCAGCCGCATGACAGGGATCGAGACCCAGTACTTC | CASSRMTGIETQYF
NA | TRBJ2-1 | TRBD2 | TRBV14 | TGTGCCAGCAGCCCCTTCCTGACTAGCGGGGGGTACAATGAGCAGTTCTTC | CASSPFLTSGGYNEQFF